A selection of T cell receptor beta chains follows, all from one sample in a study of glioma-infiltrating T cells after dendritic cell vaccination. The assay was immunoSEQ multiplex PCR, and TCRdb's table has in-frame clones only and misses some. Seen here are about 87,000 clones, 83% observed once, and the top ten hold 6% to 8.5%. The material was blood, obtained after dendritic cell vaccination. The receptors derive from a human donor with glioblastoma. The CDR3 runs from the conserved cysteine through the conserved F or W. The D gene is left open where the match is weak. For some rows the clone size is stated as once, few or many, or as a class when expanded; others skip it.

V	J	length	D	size	DNA	CDR3
TRBV7-6	TRBJ2-1	15	TRBD2	.	TGTGCCAGCAGCTTGGAGGCGGGGGGGTTGAATGAGCAGTTCTTC	CASSLEAGGLNEQFF
TRBV14	TRBJ2-5	12	.	.	TGTGCCAGCAGCCAGGGCTCAGAGACCCAGTACTTC	CASSQGSETQYF
TRBV11-2	TRBJ2-1	14	.	.	TGTGCCAGCAGCTTAGACGGGGGACTTCGGGAGCAGTTCTTC	CASSLDGGLREQFF
TRBV30	TRBJ1-1	17	.	.	TGTGCCTGGAGTGTACGGTGGGGCCGCTTCATGAACACTGAAGCTTTCTTT	CAWSVRWGRFMNTEAFF
TRBV30	TRBJ2-3	12	.	.	TGTGCCTGGACTCCTAGTGGGGATACGCAGTATTTT	CAWTPSGDTQYF
TRBV5-1	TRBJ2-7	14	.	once	TGCGCCAGCAGCTTTGACAATCCCTCCTACGAGCAGTACTTC	CASSFDNPSYEQYF
TRBV30	TRBJ2-2	14	TRBD2	.	TGTGCCTGGAGGTTAGCGGGGGCACCGGGGGAGCTGTTTTTT	CAWRLAGAPGELFF
TRBV11-1	TRBJ2-7	13	.	.	TGTGCCAGCAGCTCCCTCCGGGACAACGAGCAGTACTTC	CASSSLRDNEQYF
TRBV7-6	TRBJ2-7	13	.	.	TGTGCCAGCAGCTTAGGGCAGATTTACGAGCAGTACTTC	CASSLGQIYEQYF
TRBV2	TRBJ1-6	15	.	few	TGTGCCAGCAGTGCGGAGGACTCCTATAATTCACCCCTCCACTTT	CASSAEDSYNSPLHF
TRBV19	TRBJ2-1	16	.	few	TGTGCCAGTAGTGGCCGATGGGGGGGGCGGTACAATGAGCAGTTCTTC	CASSGRWGGRYNEQFF
TRBV20-1	TRBJ1-1	11	.	.	TGCAGTGCTCCCGACAGGACTGAAGCTTTCTTT	CSAPDRTEAFF
TRBV7-2	TRBJ2-2	14	.	.	TGTGCCAGCACCGCGAGAGGGAACACCGGGGAGCTGTTTTTT	CASTARGNTGELFF
TRBV7-3	TRBJ1-1	16	.	.	TGTGCCAGCAGCTTATCGGGCGGGGGGAGTAGGGGTGAAGCTTTCTTT	CASSLSGGGSRGEAFF
TRBV11-2	TRBJ1-1	14	.	.	TGTGCCAGCAGGGGCGGGGGACAGAACACTGAAGCTTTCTTT	CASRGGGQNTEAFF
TRBV7-9	TRBJ2-3	14	.	.	TGTGCCAGCAGCCCTGACACCCGCACAGATACGCAGTATTTT	CASSPDTRTDTQYF
TRBV16	TRBJ2-7	14	TRBD2	.	TGTGCCAGCGGTGCGGGGGGCCCTTTAACGGAGCAGTACTTC	CASGAGGPLTEQYF
TRBV2	TRBJ1-2	14	TRBD1	.	TGTGCCAGCAGTGAAACAGGGGTGAGATATGGCTACACCTTC	CASSETGVRYGYTF
TRBV5-1	TRBJ2-1	16	TRBD2	.	TGCGCCAGCAGAATAACCCCAGCGGGGTTAGGCAATGAGCAGTTCTTC	CASRITPAGLGNEQFF
TRBV13	TRBJ2-7	14	TRBD1	few	TGTGCCAGCAGCTTAGGGACAGGGGTTATCGAGCAGTACTTC	CASSLGTGVIEQYF
TRBV5-8	TRBJ2-5	16	.	.	TGTGCCAGCAGCTTGTCAGGCCGAGGGTTCCAAGAGACCCAGTACTTC	CASSLSGRGFQETQYF
TRBV6-5	TRBJ2-7	15	TRBD1	few	TGTGCCAGCAGTTACTCGGGACAGGGGACCTACGAGCAGTACTTC	CASSYSGQGTYEQYF
TRBV2	TRBJ2-7	13	.	.	TGTGCCAGCAGTGTTATTTTAACAGCGGACCAGTACTTC	CASSVILTADQYF
TRBV6-6	TRBJ2-2	16	.	.	TGTGCCAGCAGTACCCAAGACAGGTCAGACACCGGGGAGCTGTTTTTT	CASSTQDRSDTGELFF
TRBV19	TRBJ1-1	14	.	few	TGTGCCAGTAGCCGATACAGAGAGAACACTGAAGCTTTCTTT	CASSRYRENTEAFF
TRBV11-1	TRBJ2-7	15	TRBD1	.	TGTGCCAGCAGCCCCCGGGACAGAGAATTCTACGAGCAGTACTTC	CASSPRDREFYEQYF
TRBV19	TRBJ2-1	16	TRBD1	once	TGTGCCAGTAGTAAGCAACAGGGGGCCACCTACAATGAGCAGTTCTTC	CASSKQQGATYNEQFF
TRBV13	TRBJ2-2	14	.	.	TGTGCCAGCAGCTATCGAGAGAACACCGGGGAGCTGTTTTTT	CASSYRENTGELFF
TRBV2	TRBJ1-1	17	.	.	TGTGCCAGCAGCGCAAGCCGCGCGGGAGGCCCGAACACTGAAGCTTTCTTT	CASSASRAGGPNTEAFF
TRBV2	TRBJ2-7	14	.	.	TGTGCCAGCAGACAGGGTTCAACGACCTACGAGCAGTACTTC	CASRQGSTTYEQYF
TRBV7-2	TRBJ2-7	13	TRBD2	few	TGTGCCTCCCGGGGAGGGAGATTCTACGAGCAGTACTTC	CASRGGRFYEQYF
TRBV6-5	TRBJ1-1	12	TRBD1	.	TGTGCCAGCAGTGATCAGACAGGGGAGGCTTTCTTT	CASSDQTGEAFF
TRBV5-1	TRBJ2-2	15	TRBD1	once	TGCGCCAGCAGCTCGACAGGGGGCGCCACCGGGGAGCTGTTTTTT	CASSSTGGATGELFF
TRBV18	TRBJ2-7	15	.	once	TGTGCCAGCTCACACCCGGGACTGACCTCCTACGAGCAGTACTTC	CASSHPGLTSYEQYF
TRBV25-1	TRBJ1-1	15	TRBD1	.	TGTGCCAGCAGTGATCCGGGACAGACGAACACTGAAGCTTTCTTT	CASSDPGQTNTEAFF
TRBV5-4	TRBJ2-2	17	TRBD1	.	TGTGCCAGCAGCTCCTCCCCGGGACAGTTGAACACCGGGGAGCTGTTTTTT	CASSSSPGQLNTGELFF
TRBV10-3	TRBJ2-4	16	TRBD2	.	TGTGCCATCAGTGGAGCGGGGGACCCAGCCAAAAACATTCAGTACTTC	CAISGAGDPAKNIQYF
TRBV20-1	TRBJ2-1	11	.	.	TGCAGCGCCCCGGAGAAAAATGAGCAGTTCTTC	CSAPEKNEQFF
TRBV7-3	TRBJ2-2	16	TRBD1	once	TGTGCCAGCAGCGCCCCGGGACAGCCTAACACCGGGGAGCTGTTTTTT	CASSAPGQPNTGELFF
TRBV9	TRBJ2-7	16	TRBD2	.	TGTGCCAGCAGCGGGCCAAGCGGGGCGAGCTCCTACGAGCAGTACTTC	CASSGPSGASSYEQYF
TRBV7-9	TRBJ2-5	14	.	.	TGTGCCAGCAGCCAGACAGTTATCCAAGAGACCCAGTACTTC	CASSQTVIQETQYF
TRBV7-2	TRBJ2-4	14	TRBD1	.	TGTGCCAGCAGCCCACCTGACAGGGGAGACATTCAGTACTTC	CASSPPDRGDIQYF
TRBV6-1	TRBJ2-1	15	TRBD2	.	TGTGCCAGTACCTCTAGCGGGGGGGCCATTGATGAGCAGTTCTTC	CASTSSGGAIDEQFF